The 16 T cell receptor beta chains in this list originate from one sample, sequenced in a study of CD8 T cells in ankylosing spondylitis. Each CDR3 protein gets one entry after TCRdb re-called the 5' RACE reads with MiXCR. The profile shows roughly 250,000 distinct CDR3 sequences, around 9.1% of them singletons. Input material: blood, either unsorted or a sorted T cell fraction (not recorded which). The source of these receptors is a male donor with ankylosing spondylitis or in good health (not recorded which).

This clonotype was counted at least ten times. The chain joins TRBV30 to TRBJ2-2, with no clear D. Germline CDR1 GTSNPN, CDR2 SVGIG (reference sequence). The CDR3 loop spans 12 amino acids. V lost 2 bases and J lost 8, with 9 bases in between. CDR3 sequence reads: CAWSPMDGELFF. In nucleotides, the CDR3 is TGTGCCTGGAGTCCCATGGATGGGGAGCTGTTTTTT.

This clonotype was recorded many times. V and J are TRBV7-2 and TRBJ2-2; either TRBD1 or TRBD2 may fit D (7 bases each). Germline values: CDR1 SGHTA, CDR2 FQGNSA. With 7 bases removed from V and 0 bases from J, the gap between germline ends came to 18 bases. CDR3 length: 17 amino acids. The CDR3 DNA follows: TGTGCCAGCATATCCAGGGGGGAGGGCCCGAACACCGGGGAGCTGTTTTTT. Its translation: CASISRGEGPNTGELFF.

This clonotype was counted many times. V usage is TRBV20-1 and J usage is TRBJ2-7; TRBD2 matches 8 bases. The CDR3 is 13 amino acids. Per germline, CDR1 DFQATT and CDR2 SNEGSKA (reference sequence). V was pared by 3 bases and J by 3 bases, with 4 bases of the junction left unmatched. This chain's CDR3 is CSARRTSNYEQYF. In DNA form, the CDR3 reads TGCAGTGCTAGGAGGACTAGCAACTACGAGCAGTACTTC.

This clonotype was detected many times. V is TRBV7-8 and J is TRBJ2-5, with D possibly being TRBD1 or TRBD2 (5 bases each). The germline CDR1 and CDR2 sequences are SGHVS and FQNEAQ. The V end lost 2 bases, the J end lost 8 bases, and 9 bases lay between the germline ends. There are 12 residues in the CDR3. CDR3 sequence reads: CASSLPRGTQYF. CDR3 sequence (DNA): TGTGCCAGCAGCTTACCTCGGGGCACCCAGTACTTC.

The rearrangement uses TRBV24-1 and TRBJ2-2; TRBD1 agrees at 7 bases. Germline assignment: CDR1 KGHDR and CDR2 SFDVKD. With 8 bases clipped from V and 2 bases from J, the junction kept 13 bases outside the gene matches. This CDR3 has 17 residues. The CDR3 sequence: CATKEGGRGHNTGELFF. The CDR3 nucleotides read TGTGCCACCAAAGAAGGGGGCAGGGGCCATAACACCGGGGAGCTGTTTTTT.

The table lists this clonotype with many counts. The chain is built from TRBV4-3 and TRBJ2-1; 10 bases agree with TRBD2. From germline, CDR1 is LGHNA and CDR2 YSLEER. The CDR3 spans 15 residues. V lost 1 base, J lost 6 bases, and 3 bases stayed unmatched. The CDR3 coding sequence is TGCGCCAGCAGCCAAGGGACTAGCGGATCCAATGAGCAGTTCTTC. This codes for CASSQGTSGSNEQFF.

This clonotype was detected ten times or more. DNA for the CDR3: TGCAGTGCTAGTGTGGTTGCGGGGACCAATCAGCCCCAGCATTTT. It is translated as CSASVVAGTNQPQHF. The V call is TRBV20-1, the J call TRBJ1-5; tentatively, D is TRBD1 (5 bases). The germline gives CDR1 DFQATT, CDR2 SNEGSKA (reference sequence). Trimming shortened V by 3 bases and J by 3 bases, and 15 bases separated the two germline ends. This CDR3 spans 15 amino acids.

This clonotype was recorded at least ten times. CDR3 sequence (DNA): TGTGCCAGTAGTATAGCTAACCCAGAGACTGAAGCTTTCTTT. Residues: CASSIANPETEAFF. The chain links TRBV19 to TRBJ1-1; D not certain. This CDR3 is built from 14 residues. With 1 base removed from V and 5 bases from J, the gap between germline ends came to 11 bases. Germline V CDR1 and CDR2: LNHDA, SQIVND (reference sequence).

This clonotype was seen at least ten times. The chain combines TRBV6-1 with TRBJ1-6; no clear D gene. Germline-derived CDR1 and CDR2 are MNHNS and SASEGT. Trimming stripped 7 bases from V and 8 bases from J, with 21 bases between. This CDR3 contains 16 residues. The CDR3 region is CASKITLGSKDSPLHF. The CDR3 DNA reads TGTGCCAGCAAAATTACGCTAGGGAGTAAAGATTCACCCCTCCACTTT.

This clonotype showed up just a few times. At one end, the junction sequence differs from germline, possibly due to a read error. The CDR3 region has the DNA TGTGCCAGCAGGTTAGGAATTACGAACACTGAAGCTTTCTTT. This gives the protein CASRLGITNTEAFF. The chain uses TRBV12-3 or TRBV12-4 and TRBJ1-1; D is undetermined. This CDR3 region has 14 residues.

This clonotype was counted between two and nine times. The chain employs TRBV20-1 and TRBJ1-1, with D maybe TRBD1 (5 bases). The CDR3 is 20 residues long. Germline V gene data show CDR1 as DFQATT and CDR2 as SNEGSKA (reference sequence). Trimming left V 1 base short and J 2 bases short, with 29 bases between. In DNA form, the CDR3 reads TGCAGTGCTAGAGGTCCGGGACCAGTCTCAACAAGGCTCCTTAACACTGAAGCTTTCTTT. Translating it yields CSARGPGPVSTRLLNTEAFF.

This clonotype was counted at least ten times. The chain combines TRBV20-1 with TRBJ2-1; D is unresolved. With 6 bases removed from V and 0 bases from J, the gap between germline ends came to 15 bases. This CDR3 contains 15 residues. Per germline, CDR1 DFQATT and CDR2 SNEGSKA (reference sequence). In DNA form, the CDR3 reads TGCAGTGCCCAAGGATCCGCGAGCTCCTACAATGAGCAGTTCTTC. Its translation is CSAQGSASSYNEQFF.

The chain carries TRBV20-1 and TRBJ2-1, with TRBD1 as a possible D gene (6 bases). The germline CDR1 and CDR2 sequences are DFQATT and SNEGSKA (reference sequence). V was shortened by 6 bases and J by 6 bases, with 15 bases between the two germline ends. The CDR3 runs to 13 residues. The CDR3 reads CSAPAGQPNEQFF. CDR3 DNA: TGCAGTGCCCCCGCCGGACAGCCCAATGAGCAGTTCTTC.

The chain uses TRBV28 and TRBJ1-4; tentatively, D is TRBD1 (5 bases). V was trimmed by 3 bases and J by 6 bases, leaving 14 bases between them. This CDR3 has 15 amino acids. CDR1 and CDR2 from the germline V gene are MDHEN and SYDVKM. CDR3 sequence reads: CASSFLGEQHEKLFF. DNA for the CDR3: TGTGCCAGCAGTTTTCTGGGGGAACAGCATGAAAAACTGTTTTTT. Full variable domain (outside the CDR3, taken from reference TRBV28 and TRBJ1-4): DVKVTQSSRYLVKRTGEKVFLECVQDMDHENMFWYRQDPGLGLRLIYFSYDVKMKEKGDIPEGYSVSREKKERFSLILESASTNQTSMYLCASSFLGEQHEKLFFGSGTQLSVL.

The sample holds many counts of this clonotype. DNA for the CDR3: TGCGCCAGCAGCTTGAGAACGGAGCGGCCCGGGGAGCTGTTTTTT. Translation gives CASSLRTERPGELFF. The rearrangement uses TRBV5-1 and TRBJ2-2; possibly TRBD2 for D (5 bases). CDR1 is SGHRS and CDR2 is YFSETQ in the germline V gene. The CDR3 spans 15 residues. V lost 1 base and J lost 6, with 13 bases in between.

This clonotype has a count of ten or more. The gene calls are TRBV20-1 and TRBJ2-7; 10 nucleotides line up with TRBD1. Germline V gives CDR1 DFQATT, CDR2 SNEGSKA (reference sequence). The CDR3 length is 15 residues. V trimming: 6 bases; J trimming: 6 bases; junction bases outside the gene matches: 14. The CDR3 protein is CSASPPRQGALEQYF. Written as DNA, the CDR3 is TGCAGTGCCAGCCCCCCGCGACAGGGGGCTCTCGAGCAGTACTTC.